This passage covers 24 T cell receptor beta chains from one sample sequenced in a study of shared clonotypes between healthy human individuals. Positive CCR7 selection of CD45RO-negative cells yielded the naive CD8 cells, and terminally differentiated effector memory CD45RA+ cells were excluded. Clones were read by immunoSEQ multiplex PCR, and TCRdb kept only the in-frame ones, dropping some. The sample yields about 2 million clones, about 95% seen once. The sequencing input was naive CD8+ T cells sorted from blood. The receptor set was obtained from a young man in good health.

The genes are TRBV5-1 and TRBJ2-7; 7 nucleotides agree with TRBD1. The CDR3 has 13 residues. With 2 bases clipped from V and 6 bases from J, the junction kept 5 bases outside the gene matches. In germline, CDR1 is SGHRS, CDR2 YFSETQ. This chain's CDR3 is CASSFAGGLEQYF. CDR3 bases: TGCGCCAGCAGCTTCGCAGGGGGTCTCGAGCAGTACTTC.

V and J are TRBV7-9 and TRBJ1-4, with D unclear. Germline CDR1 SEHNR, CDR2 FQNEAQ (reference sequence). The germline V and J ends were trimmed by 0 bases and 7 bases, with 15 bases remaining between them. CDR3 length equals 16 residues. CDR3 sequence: CASSLAGSGVTEKLFF. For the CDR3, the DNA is TGTGCCAGCAGCTTAGCTGGATCCGGGGTGACTGAAAAACTGTTTTTT.

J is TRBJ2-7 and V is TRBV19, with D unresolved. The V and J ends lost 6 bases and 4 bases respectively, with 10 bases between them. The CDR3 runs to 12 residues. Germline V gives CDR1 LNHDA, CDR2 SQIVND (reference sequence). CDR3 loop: CASSSGRYEQYF. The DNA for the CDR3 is TGTGCCAGTAGCTCCGGCCGTTACGAGCAGTACTTC.

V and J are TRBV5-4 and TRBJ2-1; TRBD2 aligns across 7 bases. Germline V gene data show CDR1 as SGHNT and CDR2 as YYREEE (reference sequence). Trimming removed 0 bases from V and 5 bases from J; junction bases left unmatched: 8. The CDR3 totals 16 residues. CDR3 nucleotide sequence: TGTGCCAGCAGCTTGGTAGCGAGCGGGGTTAACAATGAGCAGTTCTTC. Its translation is CASSLVASGVNNEQFF.

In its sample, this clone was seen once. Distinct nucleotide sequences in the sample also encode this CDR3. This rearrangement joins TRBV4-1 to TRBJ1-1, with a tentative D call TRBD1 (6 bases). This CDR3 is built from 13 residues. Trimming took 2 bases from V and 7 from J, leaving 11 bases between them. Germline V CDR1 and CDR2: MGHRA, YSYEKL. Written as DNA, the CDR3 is TGCGCCAGCAGCCAAACAGGGTTAGGTGAAGCTTTCTTT. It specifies CASSQTGLGEAFF.

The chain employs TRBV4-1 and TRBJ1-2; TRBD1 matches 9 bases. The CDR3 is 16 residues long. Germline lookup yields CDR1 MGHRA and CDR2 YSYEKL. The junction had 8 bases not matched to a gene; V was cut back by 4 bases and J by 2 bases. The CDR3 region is CASSLGQGSQNYGYTF. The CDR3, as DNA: TGCGCCAGCAGCCTAGGACAGGGGAGTCAGAACTATGGCTACACCTTC.

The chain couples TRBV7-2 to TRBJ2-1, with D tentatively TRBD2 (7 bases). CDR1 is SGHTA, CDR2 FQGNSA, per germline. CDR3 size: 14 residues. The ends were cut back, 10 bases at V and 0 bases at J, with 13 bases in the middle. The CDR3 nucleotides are TGTGCCACAGGGGACTATAGCTCCTACAATGAGCAGTTCTTC. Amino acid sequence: CATGDYSSYNEQFF.

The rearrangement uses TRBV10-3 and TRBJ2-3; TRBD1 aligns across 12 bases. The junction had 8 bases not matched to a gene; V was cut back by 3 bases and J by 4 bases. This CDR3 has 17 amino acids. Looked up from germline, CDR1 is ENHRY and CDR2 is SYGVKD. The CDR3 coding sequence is TGTGCCATCAGTGACTTGCCCGGGACAGGGGGCGCAGATACGCAGTATTTT. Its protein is CAISDLPGTGGADTQYF.

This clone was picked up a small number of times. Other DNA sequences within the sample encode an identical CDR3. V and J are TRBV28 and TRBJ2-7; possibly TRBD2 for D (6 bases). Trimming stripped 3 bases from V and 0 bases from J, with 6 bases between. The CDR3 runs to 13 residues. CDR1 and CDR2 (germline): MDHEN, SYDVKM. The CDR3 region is CASSLGGSYEQYF. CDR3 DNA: TGTGCCAGCAGTTTGGGGGGCTCCTACGAGCAGTACTTC.

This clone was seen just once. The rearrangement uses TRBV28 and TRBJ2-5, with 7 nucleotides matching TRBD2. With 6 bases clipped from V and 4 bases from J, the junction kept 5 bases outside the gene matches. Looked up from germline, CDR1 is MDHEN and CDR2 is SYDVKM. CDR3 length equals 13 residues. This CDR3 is CASRLGGSETQYF. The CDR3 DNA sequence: TGTGCCAGCAGACTCGGGGGGTCAGAGACCCAGTACTTC.

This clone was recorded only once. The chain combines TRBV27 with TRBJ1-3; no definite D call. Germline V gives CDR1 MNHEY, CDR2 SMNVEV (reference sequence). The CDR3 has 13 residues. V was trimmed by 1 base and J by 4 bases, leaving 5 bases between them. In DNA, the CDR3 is TGTGCCAGCAGTTTATTAGGAGGAAACACCATATATTTT. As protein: CASSLLGGNTIYF.

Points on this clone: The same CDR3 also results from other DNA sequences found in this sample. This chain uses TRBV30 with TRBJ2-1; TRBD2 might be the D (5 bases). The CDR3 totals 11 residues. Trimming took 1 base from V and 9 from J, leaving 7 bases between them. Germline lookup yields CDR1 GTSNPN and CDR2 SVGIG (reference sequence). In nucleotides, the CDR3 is TGTGCCTGGAGTGCAGGAGGTGAGCAGTTCTTC. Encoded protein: CAWSAGGEQFF.

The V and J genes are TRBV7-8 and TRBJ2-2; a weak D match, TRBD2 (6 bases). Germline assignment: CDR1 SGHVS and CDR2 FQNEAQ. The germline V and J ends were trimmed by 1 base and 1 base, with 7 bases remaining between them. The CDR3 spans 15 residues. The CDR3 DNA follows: TGTGCCAGCAGCTTAGTCGGGGGGAACACCGGGGAGCTGTTTTTT. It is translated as CASSLVGGNTGELFF.

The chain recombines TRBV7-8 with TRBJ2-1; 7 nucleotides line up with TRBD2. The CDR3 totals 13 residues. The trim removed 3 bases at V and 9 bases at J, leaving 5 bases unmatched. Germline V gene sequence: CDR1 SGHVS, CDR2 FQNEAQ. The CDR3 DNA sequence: TGTGCCAGCAGCTTGCCGGGGGGACCTGAGCAGTTCTTC. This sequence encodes CASSLPGGPEQFF.

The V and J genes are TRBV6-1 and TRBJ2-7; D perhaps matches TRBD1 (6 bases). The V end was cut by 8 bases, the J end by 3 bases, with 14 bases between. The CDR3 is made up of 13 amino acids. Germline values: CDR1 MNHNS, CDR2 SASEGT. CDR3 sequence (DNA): TGTGCCAGCTCCAACAGGGTCCGCTACGAGCAGTACTTC. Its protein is CASSNRVRYEQYF.

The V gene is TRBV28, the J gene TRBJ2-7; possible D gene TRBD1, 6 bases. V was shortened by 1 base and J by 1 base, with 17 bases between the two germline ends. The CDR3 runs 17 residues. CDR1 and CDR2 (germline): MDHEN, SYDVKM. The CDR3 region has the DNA TGTGCCAGCAGTTTATCGACAGGCCTCGTGGCGTCCTACGAGCAGTACTTC. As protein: CASSLSTGLVASYEQYF.

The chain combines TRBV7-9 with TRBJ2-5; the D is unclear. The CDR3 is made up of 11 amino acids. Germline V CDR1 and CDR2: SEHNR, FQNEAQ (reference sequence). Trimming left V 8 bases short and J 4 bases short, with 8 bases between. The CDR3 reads CASGPLETQYF. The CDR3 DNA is TGTGCCAGCGGACCCCTAGAGACCCAGTACTTC.

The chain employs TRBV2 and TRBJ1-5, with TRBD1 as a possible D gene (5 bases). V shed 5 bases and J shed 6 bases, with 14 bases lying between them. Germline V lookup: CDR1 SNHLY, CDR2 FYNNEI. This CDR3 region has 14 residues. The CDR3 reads CASSPGPPFQPQHF. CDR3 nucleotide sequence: TGTGCCAGCAGTCCGGGACCACCTTTTCAGCCCCAGCATTTT.

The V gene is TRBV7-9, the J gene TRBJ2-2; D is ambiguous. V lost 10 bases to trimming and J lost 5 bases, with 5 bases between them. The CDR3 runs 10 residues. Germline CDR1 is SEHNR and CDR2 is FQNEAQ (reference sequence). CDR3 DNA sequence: TGTGCCATACAGACCGGGGAGCTGTTTTTT. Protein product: CAIQTGELFF. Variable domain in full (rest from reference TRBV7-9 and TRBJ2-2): DTGVSQNPRHKITKRGQNVTFRCDPISEHNRLYWYRQTLGQGPEFLTYFQNEAQLEKSRLLSDRFSAERPKGSFSTLEIQRTEQGDSAMYLCAIQTGELFFGEGSRLTVL.

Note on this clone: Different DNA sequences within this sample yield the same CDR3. CDR3 sequence reads: CASSSEGYEQYF. CDR3 bases: TGTGCCAGCAGCTCAGAGGGCTACGAGCAGTACTTC. The V and J genes are TRBV5-6 and TRBJ2-7; tentative D call: TRBD2 (5 bases). With 3 bases removed from V and 3 bases from J, the gap between germline ends came to 7 bases. The CDR3 runs to 12 residues. Germline assignment: CDR1 SGHDT and CDR2 YYEEEE.

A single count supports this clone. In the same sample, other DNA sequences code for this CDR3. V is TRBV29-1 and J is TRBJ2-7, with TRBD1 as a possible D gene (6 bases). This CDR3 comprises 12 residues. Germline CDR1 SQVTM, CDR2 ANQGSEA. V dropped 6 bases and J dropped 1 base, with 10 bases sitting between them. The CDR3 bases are TGCAGCGTAGCAGGGGTTTCCTACGAGCAGTACTTC. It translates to CSVAGVSYEQYF.

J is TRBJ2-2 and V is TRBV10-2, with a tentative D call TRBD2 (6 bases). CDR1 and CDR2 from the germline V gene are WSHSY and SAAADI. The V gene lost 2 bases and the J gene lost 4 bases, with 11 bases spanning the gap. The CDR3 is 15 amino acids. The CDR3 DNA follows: TGCGCCAGCAGTGAGGTTCAGGAGGGCACCGGGGAGCTGTTTTTT. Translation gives CASSEVQEGTGELFF.

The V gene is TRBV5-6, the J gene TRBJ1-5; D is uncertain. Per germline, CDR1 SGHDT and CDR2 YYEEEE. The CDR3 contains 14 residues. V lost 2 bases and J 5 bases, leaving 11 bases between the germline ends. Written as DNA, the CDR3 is TGTGCCAGCAGCTTTTGGGGAACCCATCAGCCCCAGCATTTT. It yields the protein CASSFWGTHQPQHF.

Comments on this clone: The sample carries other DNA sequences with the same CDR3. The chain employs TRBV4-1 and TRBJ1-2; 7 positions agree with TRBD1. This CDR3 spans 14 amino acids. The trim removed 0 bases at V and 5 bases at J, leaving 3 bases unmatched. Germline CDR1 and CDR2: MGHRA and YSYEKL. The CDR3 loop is CASSQETGFYGYTF. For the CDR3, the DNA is TGCGCCAGCAGCCAAGAGACAGGGTTTTATGGCTACACCTTC.